Shown below are 29 T cell receptor beta chains from a single sample sequenced in a study of T cells in Graves' hyperthyroidism and ophthalmopathy. Amplification yielded TCR beta CDR3 regions, with RNA transcripts as the source. HTBI primers were the set used in a first-round RT-PCR of the TCR CDR3. A single record per CDR3 protein comes from TCRdb applying MiXCR to the multiplex PCR reads. Among 500,000 to 650,000 distinct CDR3 sequences listed, roughly 15% were seen once. The sample was blood. These receptors originate from a woman under 30 with Graves' ophthalmopathy.

This clonotype has ten or more counts. CDR3 DNA: TGTGCCCTACAGGGGTCGGGAGGGCCCTACAATGAGCAGTTCTTC. Translation: CALQGSGGPYNEQFF. The chain recombines TRBV30 with TRBJ2-1; maybe TRBD2 (8 bases). The germline gives CDR1 GTSNPN, CDR2 SVGIG (reference sequence). The CDR3 consists of 15 residues. Trimming pared 8 bases from V and 2 bases from J, leaving 19 bases between.

As regards this clonotype: This may be a read error: a much more frequent sequence differs by one nucleotide. This chain uses TRBV29-1 with TRBJ2-3; tentatively, D is TRBD2 (6 bases). V gave up 0 bases and J gave up 3 bases, with 13 bases separating them. Germline V gene lookup returns CDR1 SQVTM and CDR2 ANQGSEA. The CDR3 is 15 amino acids. CDR3 amino acids: CSVEDWRGRTDTQYF. CDR3 sequence (DNA): TGCAGCGTTGAAGATTGGAGGGGAAGAACAGATACGCAGTATTTT.

This clonotype was recorded a few times. The chain recombines TRBV10-3 with TRBJ2-5, with TRBD2 matching 9 bases. Losses at the gene ends were 6 bases for V and 3 bases for J; bases not matched to a gene: 2. The CDR3 sequence is 13 residues long. Germline CDR1 is ENHRY and CDR2 is SYGVKD. The CDR3 sequence: CAISGTSKETQYF. The CDR3 nucleotides read TGTGCCATCAGCGGGACTAGCAAAGAGACCCAGTACTTC.

This rearrangement joins TRBV20-1 to TRBJ2-1; D assignment may be TRBD1 or TRBD2 (5 bases each). Germline V lookup: CDR1 DFQATT, CDR2 SNEGSKA (reference sequence). Between the trimmed V and J ends, which lost 0 bases and 6 bases, there was a span of 18 bases. The CDR3 length is 16 residues. The CDR3 DNA sequence: TGCAGTGCTAGAGATCTTTTGAGGGGAAGGGGCAATGAGCAGTTCTTC. As protein: CSARDLLRGRGNEQFF.

This clonotype has a handful of counts. The chain uses TRBV20-1 and TRBJ1-2; maybe TRBD1 (5 bases). Trimming removed 6 bases at V and 1 base at J, with 12 bases between. Per germline, CDR1 DFQATT and CDR2 SNEGSKA (reference sequence). This CDR3 spans 13 amino acids. CDR3 protein: CSAREGHNYGYTF. The CDR3 region has the DNA TGCAGTGCCAGGGAGGGGCATAACTATGGCTACACCTTC.

Remarks on this clonotype: A read error may be the cause here, since a much bigger clone is one base away. The rearrangement joins TRBV3-1 to TRBJ2-1; 11 bases are a match to TRBD2. Germline V gives CDR1 LGHDT, CDR2 YNNKEL (reference sequence). CDR3 size: 17 residues. Losses at the gene ends were 2 bases for V and 3 bases for J; bases not matched to a gene: 6. CDR3 protein: CASSQRLAGPYYNEQFF. CDR3 in DNA: TGTGCCAGCAGCCAAAGACTAGCGGGACCCTACTACAATGAGCAGTTCTTC.

In the case of this clonotype: A much larger clone differs from this one at a single base, so this may be a read error. The J gene is TRBJ2-7, the V gene TRBV9; the D gene is possibly TRBD1 (5 bases). Trimming stripped 3 bases from V and 5 bases from J, with 15 bases between. Germline CDR1 is SGDLS and CDR2 is YYNGEE. This CDR3 spans 14 amino acids. CDR3 nucleotide sequence: TGTGCCAGCAGCGCCCCGCTACAGGTGCACGAGCAGTACTTC. Translated, it gives CASSAPLQVHEQYF.

This clonotype was recorded at least ten times. As DNA, the CDR3 is TGTGCCACCAGCGGGGCCGGGACAGGGGGCCAAGAGACCCAGTACTTC. Translation: CATSGAGTGGQETQYF. The genes are TRBV15 and TRBJ2-5; 11 bases align to TRBD1. This CDR3 is built from 16 residues. V shed 5 bases, J shed 1 base, and the junction held 6 bases outside the gene matches. From germline, CDR1 is LNHNV and CDR2 YYDKDF (reference sequence).

This clonotype was found many times. The V call is TRBV20-1, the J call TRBJ2-7; TRBD1 is a possible D gene (5 bases). The germline V gene encodes CDR1 DFQATT and CDR2 SNEGSKA (reference sequence). V was pared by 3 bases and J by 3 bases, with 9 bases between. The CDR3 covers 12 residues. For the CDR3, the DNA is TGCAGTGCTAGGAAACAGGACTACGAGCAGTACTTC. It specifies CSARKQDYEQYF.

The V gene is TRBV7-9, the J gene TRBJ1-3; D gene unclear. V was shortened by 3 bases and J by 0 bases, with 6 bases between the two germline ends. This CDR3 has 14 residues. The V gene's germline CDR1 is SEHNR and CDR2 FQNEAQ (reference sequence). The CDR3 here is CASSFVTSGNTIYF. The CDR3 nucleotides read TGTGCCAGCAGCTTCGTTACCTCTGGAAACACCATATATTTT. Drawing the rest from reference TRBV7-9 and TRBJ1-3, the complete variable domain is DTGVSQNPRHKITKRGQNVTFRCDPISEHNRLYWYRQTLGQGPEFLTYFQNEAQLEKSRLLSDRFSAERPKGSFSTLEIQRTEQGDSAMYLCASSFVTSGNTIYFGEGSWLTVV.

This clonotype was seen only a few times. The rearrangement links TRBV9 to TRBJ1-2; D gene unclear. This CDR3 is built from 15 residues. The germline gives CDR1 SGDLS, CDR2 YYNGEE. Trimming removed 0 bases from V and 0 bases from J, with 9 bases in between. The CDR3 nucleotides are TGTGCCAGCAGCGTAGTTTCGACTTCTAACTATGGCTACACCTTC. This sequence encodes CASSVVSTSNYGYTF.

The chain joins TRBV9 to TRBJ2-1; 8 nucleotides line up with TRBD2. Trimming at V came to 2 bases and at J to 10 bases, leaving 8 bases not matched to a gene. Germline V gene sequence: CDR1 SGDLS, CDR2 YYNGEE. This CDR3 has 14 residues. The CDR3 is CASSVAGGDLEQFF. CDR3 sequence (DNA): TGTGCCAGCAGCGTGGCCGGGGGGGATTTGGAGCAGTTCTTC. The full variable domain, its missing parts supplied by reference TRBV9 and TRBJ2-1, is DSGVTQTPKHLITATGQRVTLRCSPRSGDLSVYWYQQSLDQGLQFLIQYYNGEERAKGNILERFSAQQFPDLHSELNLSSLELGDSALYFCASSVAGGDLEQFFGPGTRLTVL.

The chain couples TRBV5-1 to TRBJ1-1, with D unresolved. Germline V gene data show CDR1 as SGHRS and CDR2 as YFSETQ. Trimming shortened V by 0 bases and J by 7 bases, and 7 bases separated the two germline ends. The CDR3 loop spans 12 amino acids. In DNA, the CDR3 is TGCGCCAGCAGCTTGGAAGTGGATGAAGCTTTCTTT. It specifies CASSLEVDEAFF.

This clonotype has a count of ten or more. The chain employs TRBV30 and TRBJ2-1; no clear D gene. The length of the CDR3 is 13 residues. Germline V gene lookup returns CDR1 GTSNPN and CDR2 SVGIG (reference sequence). V lost 0 bases and J lost 5, with 8 bases in between. The CDR3 spells CAWSVGRDNEQFF. The CDR3 DNA follows: TGTGCCTGGAGTGTGGGCCGCGACAATGAGCAGTTCTTC.

This clonotype was counted between two and nine times. The chain uses TRBV4-1 and TRBJ2-3, with 10 bases lining up with TRBD2. The length of the CDR3 is 17 residues. The trim removed 0 bases at V and 4 bases at J, leaving 7 bases unmatched. The V gene's germline CDR1 is MGHRA and CDR2 YSYEKL. The CDR3 loop is CASSQDPRLAGADTQYF. CDR3 bases: TGCGCCAGCAGCCAAGATCCAAGGCTAGCGGGAGCAGATACGCAGTATTTT.

This clonotype was found a few times. This rearrangement joins TRBV20-1 to TRBJ2-5; 8 bases agree with TRBD2. Germline loops: CDR1 DFQATT, CDR2 SNEGSKA (reference sequence). The CDR3 is 12 residues long. The trim removed 4 bases at V and 5 bases at J, leaving 3 bases unmatched. The CDR3 here is CSAIIAGETQYF. The CDR3 DNA reads TGCAGTGCTATCATAGCGGGGGAGACCCAGTACTTC.

Concerning this clonotype: Since no conserved phenylalanine or tryptophan closes the CDR3, a read error is the likely cause. This chain joins TRBV28 and TRBJ2-5; TRBD1 matches 9 bases. The CDR3 is 17 amino acids. CDR1 is MDHEN, CDR2 SYDVKM, per germline. Trimming removed 3 bases from V and 4 bases from J; junction bases left unmatched: 12. The CDR3: CASSFQGRQGEVETQYL. For the CDR3, the DNA is TGTGCCAGCAGTTTTCAGGGGAGACAGGGGGAGGTAGAGACCCAGTACCTC.

This clonotype was seen many times. The V and J genes are TRBV27 and TRBJ1-1; possibly TRBD1 for D (5 bases). V lost 6 bases, J lost 3 bases, and 14 bases lay in between. The CDR3 sequence is 14 residues long. Germline V gene lookup returns CDR1 MNHEY and CDR2 SMNVEV (reference sequence). In DNA, the CDR3 is TGTGCCAGCAGACGGGGGGAGGGGTACACTGAAGCTTTCTTT. Protein product: CASRRGEGYTEAFF.

The V and J genes are TRBV4-2 and TRBJ2-2; the D is unclear. This CDR3 is built from 14 residues. Looked up from germline, CDR1 is LGHNA and CDR2 is YNFKEQ. V dropped 0 bases and J dropped 3 bases, with 5 bases sitting between them. The DNA for the CDR3 is TGTGCCAGCAGCCAAGATCTATACACCGGGGAGCTGTTTTTT. Translated: CASSQDLYTGELFF.

This clonotype was recorded many times. This chain connects TRBV20-1 to TRBJ2-7, with D possibly matching TRBD1 (5 bases). CDR1 and CDR2 from the germline V gene are DFQATT and SNEGSKA (reference sequence). CDR3 size: 11 residues. The V end was cut by 5 bases, the J end by 5 bases, with 10 bases between. The CDR3 nucleotides are TGCAGTGCTGGCAGGGAAAACGAGCAGTACTTC. It specifies CSAGRENEQYF.

The gene calls are TRBV7-2 and TRBJ2-5; 12 bases agree with TRBD2. V was pared by 3 bases and J by 5 bases, with 4 bases of the junction left unmatched. From germline, CDR1 is SGHTA and CDR2 FQGNSA. The CDR3 sequence is 15 residues long. CDR3: CASSFGLAGRETQYF. The CDR3 DNA sequence: TGTGCCAGCAGCTTCGGACTAGCGGGAAGGGAGACCCAGTACTTC. The full variable domain, its missing parts supplied by reference TRBV7-2 and TRBJ2-5, is GAGVSQSPSNKVTEKGKDVELRCDPISGHTALYWYRQSLGQGLEFLIYFQGNSAPDKSGLPSDRFSAERTGGSVSTLTIQRTQQEDSAVYLCASSFGLAGRETQYFGPGTRLLVL.

This clonotype was counted only a few times. V usage is TRBV12-3 or TRBV12-4 and J usage is TRBJ2-3; D remains ambiguous. The CDR3 length is 15 residues. V was pared by 3 bases and J by 3 bases, with 13 bases between. Here the CDR3 DNA reads TGTGCCAGCAGTTTCGATACGGTGAGGACAGATACGCAGTATTTT. Its protein is CASSFDTVRTDTQYF.

This clonotype has a handful of counts. The chain joins TRBV28 to TRBJ1-3, with 8 positions matching TRBD1. The CDR3 loop spans 15 amino acids. V shed 5 bases, J shed 0 bases, and the junction held 3 bases outside the gene matches. Looked up from germline, CDR1 is MDHEN and CDR2 is SYDVKM. The CDR3 sequence is CASSATGASGNTIYF. In DNA form, the CDR3 reads TGTGCCAGCAGTGCGACAGGGGCCTCTGGAAACACCATATATTTT.

This clonotype showed up just a few times. The rearrangement uses TRBV4-2 and TRBJ2-1; a possible D gene is TRBD2 (6 bases). The CDR3 has 15 amino acids. From germline, CDR1 is LGHNA and CDR2 YNFKEQ. Trimming took 4 bases from V and 10 from J, leaving 20 bases between them. CDR3 protein: CASSPSSGYYGEQFF. For the CDR3, the DNA is TGTGCCAGCAGCCCCAGCAGCGGGTACTACGGGGAGCAGTTCTTC.

Ten or more counts support this clonotype. V and J are TRBV12-3 or TRBV12-4 and TRBJ1-5, with 9 bases fitting TRBD1. The V gene end was trimmed by 5 bases and the J gene end by 4 bases; junction bases not matched to a gene: 6. The CDR3 has 15 amino acids. CDR3 loop: CASSRDRAGNQPQHF. CDR3 DNA: TGTGCCAGCAGTCGGGACAGGGCCGGAAATCAGCCCCAGCATTTT.

Ten or more counts support this clonotype. The chain links TRBV20-1 to TRBJ2-7; tentatively, D is TRBD1 (6 bases). Germline V lookup: CDR1 DFQATT, CDR2 SNEGSKA (reference sequence). The CDR3 loop spans 13 amino acids. The germline V and J ends were trimmed by 2 bases and 4 bases, with 12 bases remaining between them. In nucleotides, the CDR3 is TGCAGTGCTAGATTTCCAGGGGTGTACGAGCAGTACTTC. This gives the protein CSARFPGVYEQYF.

This chain connects TRBV9 to TRBJ2-1, with D possibly TRBD1 on 5 matching bases. Per the germline V gene, CDR1 is SGDLS and CDR2 is YYNGEE. There are 12 residues in the CDR3. V gave up 3 bases and J gave up 10 bases, with 11 bases separating them. This CDR3 reads CASSARGLEQFF. CDR3 DNA: TGTGCCAGCAGCGCTAGGGGCCTAGAGCAGTTCTTC.

This clonotype was seen many times. The chain links TRBV2 to TRBJ1-1, with TRBD1 matching 9 bases. Germline V gene data show CDR1 as SNHLY and CDR2 as FYNNEI. The J segment lost 1 base and the V segment lost 8 bases, leaving 11 bases of the junction unmatched. This CDR3 comprises 16 residues. CDR3 sequence reads: CASRARQGGKNTEAFF. CDR3 DNA sequence: TGTGCCAGCCGAGCAAGACAGGGGGGAAAGAACACTGAAGCTTTCTTT.

This clonotype came up many times. The chain joins TRBV12-3 or TRBV12-4 to TRBJ2-7, with D possibly being TRBD2 (6 bases). Trimming took off 2 bases at V and 3 bases at J, with 11 bases between the two ends. This CDR3 region has 14 residues. The CDR3 region has the DNA TGTGCCAGCAGTTTAACCGGGAGAAACTACGAGCAGTACTTC. As protein: CASSLTGRNYEQYF.